The text below deals with one T cell receptor (beta chain). Its cognate antigen is unknown. The data derive from a study of identifying expanded T cells in peripheral blood. Study-level points and caveats: Technical replicates showed around 1.3 changed clones; roughly two weeks about 16.4; four weeks 19. Clone count variance between approximately two-week samples rose with total template count.

In germline, CDR1 is WSHSY, CDR2 SAAADI. Trimming stripped 5 bases from V and 1 base from J, with 8 bases between. This CDR3 has 13 residues. Healthy donors had no documented immune events, such as infections, while sampled. The data were produced by immunoSEQ multiplex PCR, yet TCRdb's version contains in-frame clones alone and is incomplete. Found here are around 100,000 clones, 88% of them singletons; the top ten hold around 5%. This clonotype was sampled from a person between 18 and 75 years old in good health. This sequence joins TRBV10-2 and TRBJ1-1, with a possible D match to TRBD1 (5 bases). Sequences were obtained from blood. This chain's CDR3 is CASSWQGNTEAFF. The CDR3 bases are TGCGCCAGCAGTTGGCAGGGGAACACTGAAGCTTTCTTT.